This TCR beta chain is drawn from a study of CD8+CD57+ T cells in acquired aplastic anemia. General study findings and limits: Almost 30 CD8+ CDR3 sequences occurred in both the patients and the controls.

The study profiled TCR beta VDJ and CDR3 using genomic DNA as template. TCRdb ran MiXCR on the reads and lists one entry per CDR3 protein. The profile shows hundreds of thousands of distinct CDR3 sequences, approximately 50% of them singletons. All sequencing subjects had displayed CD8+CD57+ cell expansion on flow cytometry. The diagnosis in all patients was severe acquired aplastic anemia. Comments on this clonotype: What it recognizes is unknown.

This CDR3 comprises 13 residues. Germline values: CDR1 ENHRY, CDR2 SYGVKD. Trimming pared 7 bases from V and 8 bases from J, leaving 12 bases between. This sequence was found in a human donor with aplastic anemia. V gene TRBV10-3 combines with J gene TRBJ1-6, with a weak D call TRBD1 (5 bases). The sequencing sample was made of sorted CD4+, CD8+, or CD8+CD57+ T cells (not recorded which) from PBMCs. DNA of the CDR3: TGTGCCATCACCCGGGACTTCGATTCACCCCTCCACTTT. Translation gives CAITRDFDSPLHF.